This T cell receptor (beta chain) emerged from a study of circulating and synovial CD4+ cells in juvenile arthritis. The study's findings and limits: Bulk blood CD4 repertoires were more diverse than these. CPL versus bulk CD4 samples: T cell genome counts differed by at least an order of magnitude.

Donors were patients with active juvenile idiopathic arthritis. Germline loops: CDR1 LGHNA, CDR2 YSLEER. The CDR3 extends over 14 amino acids. In the case of this clone: What it recognizes is unknown. At one of its ends the junction is not consistent with the germline gene, which may arise from a read error.

Here immunoSEQ multiplex PCR was the method, and the copy in TCRdb shows in-frame clones only, minus some. The data contain more than 13,000 clones, approximately 88% of them seen just once; the ten biggest clones take up around 3.6%. The sample was CD4+ T cells from synovial fluid. The chain uses TRBV4-3 and TRBJ2-7; D is uncertain. This TCR was recovered from a human patient with juvenile idiopathic arthritis. Some clones in this sample may be carry-over from other donors' samples. The CDR3 DNA reads as TGCGCCAGCAGCCAAGGAGTGGTATCCTGCGAGCAGTACTTC. This gives the protein CASSQGVVSCEQYF.